This TCR beta chain is from a study of blood T cell repertoires in COVID-19. Study information: T cells, B-cell-depleted T cells, or PBMCs provided the cDNA or gDNA that served as material.

This CDR3 has 15 residues. V was trimmed by 0 bases and J by 0 bases, leaving 8 bases between them. Looked up from germline, CDR1 is SGHDN and CDR2 is FVKESK. Study members were between about 18 and 89 years old and lived in approximately 25 US regions. Donors were grouped by their self-reported clinical history. In the original processing: Scientists estimated how many nucleated cells there were by amplifying reference gene primers. The data were produced by immunoSEQ multiplex PCR, yet TCRdb's version contains in-frame clones alone and is incomplete. V, J and clone size reflect that table, while D and trimming were determined from the DNA. The sample carries almost 250,000 clones, around nine tenths recorded once.

This receptor was obtained from a woman in her 30s who had recovered from COVID-19. This sequence joins TRBV14 and TRBJ1-2, with D unclear. Sequencing input: PBMCs or T cells enriched from blood (not recorded which). The CDR3 region is CASSQDLRANYGYTF. Written as DNA, the CDR3 is TGTGCCAGCAGCCAAGACCTCCGCGCTAACTATGGCTACACCTTC.